This T cell receptor beta chain was profiled in a study of T cell repertoires in cytomegalovirus infection. Study information: CMV infection plus the matching HLA type was flagged by public TCR beta signatures. Overall study results and limits: Totalled public TCR beta family frequency picked out people who carried CMV plus the relevant HLA.

This clonotype was counted a few times. Its antigen is as yet unknown. This CDR3 spans 15 amino acids. CDR1 is MNHEY and CDR2 is SVGAGI in the germline V gene. V lost 5 bases, J lost 5 bases, and 16 bases lay in between. TCRdb analysed the reads with MiXCR anew, one entry per CDR3 protein. This sample has approximately 390,000 distinct CDR3 sequences, with roughly 36% found just once. This clonotype was sampled from a human donor in good health (CMV status not recorded). Some clones in this sample may be carry-over from other donors' samples. The input for sequencing was cultured PBMCs, taken from culture after CMV antigen stimulation. The chain uses TRBV6-5 and TRBJ2-1; D is perhaps TRBD1 (6 bases). Here the CDR3 DNA reads TGTGCCAGCAGTGCTAGACGCACAGGGAACAATGAGCAGTTCTTC. Translating it yields CASSARRTGNNEQFF.